The following is a T cell receptor (beta chain) sequence with its context. These data come from a study of shared clonotypes between healthy human individuals. Study-wide context: Per donor, CD8 memory used one plate, CD8 naive used two, CD4 memory used three and CD4 naive used three.

In the original analysis: ImmunoSEQ yielded junction-only sequences lacking quality scores, so filtering differed. Profiling relied on immunoSEQ multiplex PCR, and the TCRdb table lists in-frame clones only, not all of them. The V and J calls and the clone size are those of that table, but D and trimming were determined from the DNA. There are millions of clones in the sample; around 93% occur only once, and over 1.5% lies in the top ten. Naive CD8 populations comprised CD45RO-negative cells positively selected for CCR7, excluding terminally differentiated effector memory CD45RA+ cells. Trimming at V came to 0 bases and at J to 3 bases, leaving 10 bases not matched to a gene. This CDR3 spans 17 amino acids. CDR1 and CDR2 from the germline V gene are SGDLS and YYNGEE.

This TCR derives from a man aged 18-30 years in good health. Some clones in this sample may be carry-over from other donors' samples. The sample consisted of naive CD8+ T cells from PBMCs. The chain employs TRBV9 and TRBJ1-1, with 8 bases matching TRBD1. The CDR3: CASSVGWQGAQDTEAFF. DNA of the CDR3: TGTGCCAGCAGCGTAGGCTGGCAGGGGGCGCAGGACACTGAAGCTTTCTTT.